These 24 T cell receptor beta chains were sequenced from one sample in a study of shared clonotypes between healthy human individuals (dated by TCRdb to about 2020). Libraries were prepared through the immunoSEQ multiplex PCR assay. TCRdb limited this immuneACCESS table to in-frame rearrangements with V and J called. A share of clones is missing; checked studies link under half to unresolved V genes, and the rest is unexplained. The sample table lists around 510,000 clones, about 96% of them with a count of one. The ten largest clones add up to around 0.066% of the sample. The sample consisted of naive CD4+ T cells sorted from blood. Reading the label with the study, this specimen's cell subset or site is: CD45RA+ positively selected. Receptors were obtained from a woman in her twenties or thirties in good health.

The V and J genes are TRBV29-1 and TRBJ2-7; D uncertain. V was pared by 6 bases and J by 2 bases, with 17 bases between. CDR1 and CDR2 (germline): SQVTM, ANQGSEA. The CDR3 has 14 amino acids. The CDR3 coding sequence is TGCAGCGTATTAACCCAGGTTAGGCCCTACGAGCAGTACTTC. Its protein product is CSVLTQVRPYEQYF.

The V call is TRBV19, the J call TRBJ2-3; D is undetermined. Trimming removed 1 base at V and 5 bases at J, with 7 bases between. Per germline, CDR1 LNHDA and CDR2 SQIVND (reference sequence). This CDR3 has 13 residues. This chain's CDR3 is CASSIAGRDTQYF. CDR3 sequence (DNA): TGTGCCAGTAGTATAGCAGGCCGAGATACGCAGTATTTT.

The chain links TRBV28 to TRBJ2-1, with TRBD2 matching over 7 bases. V gave up 4 bases and J gave up 7 bases; unmatched junction bases: 10. The CDR3 consists of 15 residues. From germline, CDR1 is MDHEN and CDR2 SYDVKM. The CDR3 DNA reads as TGTGCCAGCAGTTCCCCTGGGGGAGGGGAAAATGAGCAGTTCTTC. This gives the protein CASSSPGGGENEQFF.

This chain joins TRBV7-2 and TRBJ1-3; D might be TRBD1 (6 bases). CDR3 length: 14 amino acids. Looked up from germline, CDR1 is SGHTA and CDR2 is FQGNSA. The V end lost 3 bases, the J end lost 4 bases, and 10 bases lay between the germline ends. This chain's CDR3 is CASSLDRRGNTIYF. DNA of the CDR3: TGTGCCAGCAGCTTGGACAGAAGGGGAAACACCATATATTTT.

V gene TRBV5-8 combines with J gene TRBJ2-3, with D unclear. V lost 8 bases and J lost 0, with 10 bases in between. CDR3 length: 13 amino acids. Germline CDR1 and CDR2: SGHTS and YDEGEE. The chain's CDR3 is CASGVGSTDTQYF. Here the CDR3 DNA reads TGTGCCAGTGGGGTGGGGAGCACAGATACGCAGTATTTT. Full variable domain (outside the CDR3, taken from reference TRBV5-8 and TRBJ2-3): EAGVTQSPTHLIKTRGQQATLRCSPISGHTSVYWYQQALGLGLQFLLWYDEGEERNRGNFPPRFSGRQFPNYSSELNVNALELEDSALYLCASGVGSTDTQYFGPGTRLTVL.

This chain uses TRBV2 with TRBJ1-1; D is ambiguous. CDR3 size: 13 residues. V was clipped by 6 bases and J by 0 bases, with 8 bases between them. Germline V gene data show CDR1 as SNHLY and CDR2 as FYNNEI. The CDR3 loop reads CASRLALNTEAFF. Here the CDR3 DNA reads TGTGCCAGCAGGTTGGCGTTGAACACTGAAGCTTTCTTT.

The chain combines TRBV7-6 with TRBJ1-5, with 9 positions matching TRBD1. Germline CDR1 reads SGHVS; CDR2 reads FNYEAQ. Trimming at V came to 5 bases and at J to 4 bases, leaving 3 bases not matched to a gene. CDR3 length: 14 amino acids. For the CDR3, the DNA is TGTGCCAGCAGCCCGGGGACAGGGAATCAGCCCCAGCATTTT. Amino acids: CASSPGTGNQPQHF.

This clone was observed a handful of times. The rearrangement links TRBV27 to TRBJ1-1; no firm D call. The CDR3 runs 13 residues. V shed 9 bases and J shed 3 bases, with 14 bases lying between them. Per the germline V gene, CDR1 is MNHEY and CDR2 is SMNVEV (reference sequence). CDR3 region: CARWYCRDTEAFF. For the CDR3, the DNA is TGTGCCAGGTGGTATTGTCGGGACACTGAAGCTTTCTTT.

This sequence joins TRBV5-1 and TRBJ2-7; D unresolved. Trimming removed 0 bases at V and 1 base at J, with 11 bases between. CDR3 length: 15 amino acids. Germline values: CDR1 SGHRS, CDR2 YFSETQ. The CDR3 loop is CASSLAPGASYEQYF. The CDR3 bases are TGCGCCAGCAGCTTGGCCCCAGGTGCGTCCTACGAGCAGTACTTC.

V is TRBV5-4 and J is TRBJ2-1, with D perhaps TRBD2 (6 bases). The CDR3 consists of 17 residues. V gave up 0 bases and J gave up 3 bases, with 16 bases separating them. The V gene's germline CDR1 is SGHNT and CDR2 YYREEE (reference sequence). DNA of the CDR3: TGTGCCAGCAGCTTGGTAGGTAGGGGACTCCTCTACAATGAGCAGTTCTTC. As protein: CASSLVGRGLLYNEQFF.

The J gene is TRBJ1-2, the V gene TRBV12-2. TRBV12-2 is a pseudogene locus. The CDR3 has 13 residues. The CDR3 sequence is CASRKDGSGGYTF. CDR3 DNA sequence: TGTGCAAGTCGCAAGGACGGATCTGGGGGCTACACCTTC.

The chain is built from TRBV6-6 and TRBJ2-2; no clear D. CDR1 and CDR2 (germline): MNHNY, SVGAGI (reference sequence). V shed 6 bases and J shed 6 bases, with 14 bases lying between them. There are 14 residues in the CDR3. CDR3 nucleotide sequence: TGTGCCAGCAGGCCCGGGCCCCCTGCCGGGGAGCTGTTTTTT. It encodes CASRPGPPAGELFF.

The table lists this clone with a count of one. The chain has TRBV7-8 and TRBJ1-1, with D unclear. The CDR3 is 15 residues long. The germline V gene has CDR1 SGHVS and CDR2 FQNEAQ. V lost 5 bases and J lost 0, with 13 bases in between. The CDR3 DNA reads TGTGCCAGCAGCGCCCAGACGAGGATGAACACTGAAGCTTTCTTT. Translation gives CASSAQTRMNTEAFF.

The rearrangement uses TRBV5-1 and TRBJ2-7, with unresolved D. V lost 2 bases, J lost 3 bases, and 9 bases lay in between. The CDR3 has 13 amino acids. The germline V gene has CDR1 SGHRS and CDR2 YFSETQ. CDR3 loop: CASSLALNYEQYF. The CDR3 nucleotides read TGCGCCAGCAGCTTAGCACTAAACTACGAGCAGTACTTC.

This clone was seen only once. The rearrangement uses TRBV5-6 and TRBJ2-1, with a weak D call TRBD1 (5 bases). In germline, CDR1 is SGHDT, CDR2 YYEEEE. The CDR3 runs 15 residues. With 4 bases removed from V and 0 bases from J, the gap between germline ends came to 11 bases. Here the CDR3 DNA reads TGTGCCAGCAGCCGGTGGGGCCCCTCCTACAATGAGCAGTTCTTC. It is translated as CASSRWGPSYNEQFF.

This clone was detected once. The chain employs TRBV6-1 and TRBJ2-1; D may be TRBD1 or TRBD2 (5 bases each). In germline, CDR1 is MNHNS, CDR2 SASEGT. Trimming removed 7 bases at V and 5 bases at J, with 15 bases between. The CDR3 contains 14 residues. CDR3 nucleotide sequence: TGTGCCAGCACCCTGGATGGGGGAGACAATGAGCAGTTCTTC. This translates into CASTLDGGDNEQFF.

The rearrangement joins TRBV5-4 to TRBJ2-2; the match to TRBD2 covers 9 bases. CDR3 length equals 16 residues. Germline CDR1 reads SGHNT; CDR2 reads YYREEE (reference sequence). V lost 4 bases, J lost 5 bases, and 9 bases stayed unmatched. CDR3 in DNA: TGTGCCAGCAGCCATTTAGCGGGGGCCCAAACCGGGGAGCTGTTTTTT. Translating it yields CASSHLAGAQTGELFF.

J is TRBJ2-1 and V is TRBV28; 7 bases match TRBD2. V lost 7 bases to trimming and J lost 4 bases; unmatched junction nucleotides: 4. CDR3 length: 13 amino acids. Germline CDR1 MDHEN, CDR2 SYDVKM. The CDR3 nucleotides are TGTGCCAGCACCTTGGGGGGGTACAATGAGCAGTTCTTC. Protein sequence: CASTLGGYNEQFF.

This sequence joins TRBV19 and TRBJ2-5; 7 bases map to TRBD2. TRBJ2-7 matches the DNA end more closely, so the J call is doubtful. The CDR3 totals 15 residues. Looked up from germline, CDR1 is LNHDA and CDR2 is SQIVND (reference sequence). The DNA of the CDR3 is TGTGCCAGTAGTATCCCGGGGAGGGCCTCCTACGAGCAGTACTTC. This gives the protein CASSIPGRASYEQYF.

This clone was seen more than once but under ten times. The J gene is TRBJ1-5, the V gene TRBV10-3, with D possibly matching TRBD1 (5 bases). The V gene's germline CDR1 is ENHRY and CDR2 SYGVKD. Trimming shortened V by 10 bases and J by 4 bases, and 11 bases separated the two germline ends. The CDR3 extends over 12 amino acids. The CDR3 DNA follows: TGTGCCAGCCGGGACCATAATCAGCCCCAGCATTTT. As protein: CASRDHNQPQHF.

The chain recombines TRBV19 with TRBJ1-2; D remains unclear. Germline CDR1 LNHDA, CDR2 SQIVND (reference sequence). Trimming took 3 bases from V and 4 from J, leaving 12 bases between them. CDR3 length: 14 residues. This CDR3 reads CASSIVHTPYGYTF. For the CDR3, the DNA is TGTGCCAGTAGTATCGTACATACTCCCTATGGCTACACCTTC.

The V and J genes are TRBV13 and TRBJ2-5, with a tentative D call TRBD2 (5 bases). The V and J ends lost 3 bases and 2 bases respectively, with 13 bases between them. This CDR3 is 15 amino acids long. Germline loops: CDR1 PRHDT, CDR2 FYEKMQ (reference sequence). The CDR3 sequence: CASSFLATGQETQYF. As DNA, the CDR3 is TGTGCCAGCAGCTTCTTGGCAACGGGACAAGAGACCCAGTACTTC. Drawing the rest from reference TRBV13 and TRBJ2-5, the complete variable domain is AAGVIQSPRHLIKEKRETATLKCYPIPRHDTVYWYQQGPGQDPQFLISFYEKMQSDKGSIPDRFSAQQFSDYHSELNMSSLELGDSALYFCASSFLATGQETQYFGPGTRLLVL.

J is TRBJ2-5 and V is TRBV7-9; 12 positions agree with TRBD2. The end of the DNA aligns better with TRBJ2-7, so the J call may be wrong. The germline V gene has CDR1 SEHNR and CDR2 FQNEAQ (reference sequence). The CDR3 has 15 residues. CDR3 sequence (DNA): TGTGCCAGCAGCTTTGGACTAGCGGGGAACTACGAGCAGTACTTC. Its protein product is CASSFGLAGNYEQYF.

The chain has TRBV2 and TRBJ2-3, with TRBD2 identical over 10 bases. Germline assignment: CDR1 SNHLY and CDR2 FYNNEI. CDR3 length equals 15 residues. V gave up 3 bases and J gave up 7 bases; unmatched junction bases: 7. The CDR3 sequence is CASSEEAGGPNTQYF. The CDR3 region has the DNA TGTGCCAGCAGTGAGGAAGCGGGAGGGCCGAATACGCAGTATTTT.